This TCR beta chain was recorded in a study of blood T cell repertoires in COVID-19. Whole-study context: T cells, B-cell-depleted T cells, or PBMCs supplied cDNA or gDNA.

Libraries were prepared by immunoSEQ multiplex PCR; TCRdb keeps only in-frame clonotypes and omits some of them. The sample consists of approximately 280,000 clones, around 84% of them appearing once. V was pared by 0 bases and J by 5 bases, with 5 bases of the junction left unmatched. CDR1 GTSNPN and CDR2 SVGIG come from the germline V gene (reference sequence). The CDR3 sequence is 15 residues long. Sequenced sample: peripheral blood. This chain connects TRBV30 to TRBJ2-2; 8 nucleotides line up with TRBD2. The sequence was collected from a human donor with COVID-19, enrolled during active disease. The donor label of this sample is uncertain. The CDR3 DNA sequence: TGTGCCTGGAGTGTACCAGCGGGAGTTACCGGGGAGCTGTTTTTT. This sequence encodes CAWSVPAGVTGELFF.